This TCR beta chain was sequenced in a study of cytomegalovirus exposure and HLA in healthy donors. Turning to the study itself: HLA-typed donors were the source of around 87 million unique TCRs, which an early data release held. Overall study findings and caveats: Across all donors, roughly uniform sequencing depth was an assumption of the presence/absence analyses. A reported reduction in N-insertions relative to the approximately 640-donor mean was seen in an Asian-associated ancestry cluster in a later analysis.

This PCR relied on a set of 60 Vbeta primers and 13 Jbeta primers. Data came from immunoSEQ multiplex PCR; TCRdb stores just in-frame clones and leaves some out. The sample has some 180,000 clones; about 80% are singletons. Comments on this clone: The antigen is unknown.

CDR3 length: 15 residues. CDR1 and CDR2 (germline): SGHRS, YFSETQ. V lost 3 bases, J lost 2 bases, and 15 bases lay in between. Material for sequencing was PBMCs. This receptor was taken from a woman in her 30s in good health and CMV-seropositive. V gene TRBV5-1 combines with J gene TRBJ2-7, with TRBD2 as a possible D gene (5 bases). CDR3 amino acids: CASSSKAGAAYEQYF. The CDR3 DNA sequence: TGCGCCAGCAGCTCGAAGGCGGGTGCAGCCTACGAGCAGTACTTC.